Listed below are T cell receptor beta chains from one sample, sequenced in a study of shared clonotypes between healthy human individuals. Generated by immunoSEQ multiplex PCR, the TCRdb table keeps only in-frame clones and is missing some. Counted here are approximately 1.9 million clones, around 95% occurring once; the ten biggest clones make up approximately 1.7%. The sequencing input was naive CD8+ T cells from PBMCs. The receptors stem from a man aged 18 to 29 in good health. Some clones in this sample may be carry-over from other donors' samples. The CDR3 runs from the conserved cysteine through the conserved F or W. D genes are given only for firm matches. A clone size is listed for some rows: how often the clone was seen (once, few, many), or a class if it is expanded.

size	V	J	D	CDR3	DNA
.	TRBV27	TRBJ2-3	.	CASSPTPQDTQYF	TGTGCCAGCAGTCCAACCCCGCAAGATACGCAGTATTTT
.	TRBV11-2	TRBJ2-3	.	CASSHTPGRLLTDTQYF	TGTGCCAGCAGCCACACCCCAGGACGGCTGCTCACAGATACGCAGTATTTT
.	TRBV7-9	TRBJ1-1	.	CASSLAFPPDAFF	TGTGCCAGCAGCTTAGCGTTTCCCCCGGACGCTTTCTTT
.	TRBV6-5	TRBJ1-2	.	CASSYFTPGGQNGYTF	TGTGCCAGCAGTTACTTCACCCCTGGGGGGCAAAATGGCTACACCTTC
.	TRBV9	TRBJ1-3	.	CASSATRGSGNTIYF	TGTGCCAGCAGCGCCACGAGGGGATCAGGAAACACCATATATTTT
.	TRBV27	TRBJ2-2	.	CASSWSSNTGELFF	TGTGCCAGCAGCTGGAGTTCGAACACCGGGGAGCTGTTTTTT
.	TRBV5-1	TRBJ2-7	TRBD2	CASRAGGSYEQYF	TGCGCCAGCAGGGCGGGAGGTAGCTACGAGCAGTACTTC
.	TRBV12-5	TRBJ2-1	.	CASGLDRDPQNYNEQFF	TGTGCTAGTGGTTTGGACCGGGATCCACAAAACTACAATGAGCAGTTCTTC
.	TRBV30	TRBJ1-1	.	CAWIRGNMNTEAFF	TGTGCCTGGATCCGGGGGAATATGAACACTGAAGCTTTCTTT
.	TRBV5-6	TRBJ1-1	.	CASSLNSEAFF	TGTGCCAGCAGCTTGAATTCAGAAGCTTTCTTT
.	TRBV19	TRBJ1-4	.	CASSRAVFGEKLFF	TGTGCCAGTAGCCGAGCGGTCTTTGGGGAAAAACTGTTTTTT
few	TRBV19	TRBJ1-1	.	CASSTGLSEAFF	TGTGCCAGTAGTACGGGACTGAGTGAAGCTTTCTTT
.	TRBV13	TRBJ2-7	TRBD1	CASSSQGPSHYEQYF	TGTGCCAGCAGCTCACAGGGGCCATCACACTACGAGCAGTACTTC
.	TRBV4-3	TRBJ2-1	TRBD1	CASSQDPGTGMVEQFF	TGCGCCAGCAGCCAAGACCCCGGGACAGGGATGGTTGAGCAGTTCTTC
.	TRBV5-4	TRBJ2-7	.	CASSQRGGAYEQYF	TGTGCCAGCAGCCAGAGGGGGGGCGCGTACGAGCAGTACTTC
many	TRBV28	TRBJ1-1	.	CASSLGNTEAFF	TGTGCCAGCAGTTTAGGGAACACTGAAGCTTTCTTT
.	TRBV5-8	TRBJ2-5	TRBD1	CASMWEPGGRETQYF	TGTGCCAGCATGTGGGAGCCAGGGGGTCGGGAGACCCAGTACTTC
.	TRBV5-4	TRBJ1-3	TRBD1	CASTGGDTIYF	TGTGCCAGTACAGGGGGGGACACCATATATTTT
.	TRBV11-2	TRBJ2-7	.	CASSLGYAPTYEQYF	TGTGCCAGCAGCTTAGGATACGCACCGACCTACGAGCAGTACTTC
once	TRBV7-9	TRBJ2-3	.	CASSLSWADTQYF	TGTGCCAGCAGCTTATCGTGGGCAGATACGCAGTATTTT
.	TRBV9	TRBJ2-5	TRBD2	CASSASGSGRTETQYF	TGTGCCAGCAGCGCCAGTGGTAGCGGGAGGACGGAGACCCAGTACTTC
.	TRBV25-1	TRBJ2-1	.	CASSEPQWGYNEQFF	TGTGCCAGCAGTGAACCTCAATGGGGCTACAATGAGCAGTTCTTC
.	TRBV5-1	TRBJ2-7	.	CASSLGYSYEQYF	TGCGCCAGCAGCTTGGGCTACTCCTACGAGCAGTACTTC
few	TRBV5-1	TRBJ1-1	.	CASSLRKPNTEAFF	TGCGCCAGCAGCCTACGCAAACCGAACACTGAAGCTTTCTTT
.	TRBV6-5	TRBJ2-1	.	CASSYSNVDEQFF	TGTGCCAGCAGTTACTCGAATGTCGATGAGCAGTTCTTC
.	TRBV9	TRBJ2-7	.	CASSGTVSYEQYF	TGTGCCAGCTCCGGGACGGTTTCCTACGAGCAGTACTTC
.	TRBV7-8	TRBJ1-2	TRBD1	CASSADRGRIRGYTF	TGTGCCAGCAGCGCGGACAGGGGAAGAATACGTGGCTACACCTTC
.	TRBV4-3	TRBJ2-3	TRBD2	CASSPRPLGLAGGTDTQYF	TGCGCCAGCAGCCCCCGACCCTTGGGACTAGCGGGAGGGACAGATACGCAGTATTTT
.	TRBV6-6	TRBJ1-2	.	CASSYSGGLHYGYTF	TGTGCCAGCAGTTACTCGGGGGGGCTCCACTATGGCTACACCTTC
.	TRBV7-2	TRBJ1-1	TRBD1	CASSLVQGASTEAFF	TGTGCCAGCAGCTTAGTGCAGGGGGCTTCCACTGAAGCTTTCTTT
once	TRBV7-2	TRBJ2-7	.	CASSLGLTTYEQYF	TGTGCCAGCAGCTTAGGGCTGACTACCTACGAGCAGTACTTC
.	TRBV27	TRBJ2-7	TRBD1	CASSSGQGGLGEQYF	TGTGCCAGCAGTTCAGGACAGGGAGGATTGGGGGAGCAGTACTTC
.	TRBV7-2	TRBJ1-2	.	CASSPGTDYGYTF	TGTGCCAGCAGCCCCGGGACGGACTATGGCTACACCTTC
.	TRBV27	TRBJ1-3	.	CASSLRAGNSGNTIYF	TGTGCCAGCAGTTTAAGAGCGGGCAACTCTGGAAACACCATATATTTT
.	TRBV19	TRBJ2-7	.	CASSPLGGRSSYEQYF	TGTGCCAGTAGTCCCCTCGGCGGGCGGAGCTCCTACGAGCAGTACTTC
.	TRBV6-5	TRBJ1-1	.	CASSSTAANTEAFF	TGTGCCAGCAGCTCGACAGCGGCCAACACTGAAGCTTTCTTT
.	TRBV5-6	TRBJ2-1	.	CASSFWSSYNEQFF	TGTGCCAGCAGCTTTTGGTCCTCCTACAATGAGCAGTTCTTC
.	TRBV27	TRBJ2-2	.	CASSFGAPGGELFF	TGTGCCAGCAGTTTCGGTGCTCCCGGGGGGGAGCTGTTTTTT
few	TRBV25-1	TRBJ1-1	.	CASSDTNTEAFF	TGTGCCAGCAGTGACACGAACACTGAAGCTTTCTTT
once	TRBV6-1	TRBJ2-1	.	CASSPRTGINNEQFF	TGTGCCAGCAGTCCACGAACGGGTATCAACAATGAGCAGTTCTTC
.	TRBV27	TRBJ2-1	.	CASRPMDEQFF	TGTGCCAGCAGACCGATGGATGAGCAGTTCTTC
.	TRBV27	TRBJ2-6	TRBD2	CASRLGGGTGANVLTF	TGTGCCAGCAGGTTGGGGGGGGGAACTGGGGCCAACGTCCTGACTTTC
.	TRBV7-9	TRBJ2-1	TRBD2	CASSSAGDSYNEQFF	TGTGCCAGCAGCTCCGCGGGGGACTCCTACAATGAGCAGTTCTTC
.	TRBV19	TRBJ1-2	.	CATNRQDGNGYTF	TGTGCCACTAACAGACAGGACGGGAATGGCTACACCTTC
.	TRBV11-2	TRBJ1-1	TRBD1	CASKRTGNTEAFF	TGTGCCAGCAAAAGGACAGGGAACACTGAAGCTTTCTTT
.	TRBV14	TRBJ1-4	.	CASENQGNEKLFF	TGTGCCAGCGAAAACCAGGGTAATGAAAAACTGTTTTTT
.	TRBV9	TRBJ2-6	.	CASSVGRVSLGPGANVLTF	TGTGCCAGCAGCGTAGGAAGGGTTAGCCTTGGACCTGGGGCCAACGTCCTGACTTTC
.	TRBV28	TRBJ2-2	TRBD2	CASIPSGRENTGELFF	TGTGCCAGCATCCCGAGCGGGAGGGAGAACACCGGGGAGCTGTTTTTT
.	TRBV2	TRBJ2-7	TRBD1	CASSLNRGVHEQYF	TGTGCCAGCAGTTTAAACAGGGGAGTCCACGAGCAGTACTTC